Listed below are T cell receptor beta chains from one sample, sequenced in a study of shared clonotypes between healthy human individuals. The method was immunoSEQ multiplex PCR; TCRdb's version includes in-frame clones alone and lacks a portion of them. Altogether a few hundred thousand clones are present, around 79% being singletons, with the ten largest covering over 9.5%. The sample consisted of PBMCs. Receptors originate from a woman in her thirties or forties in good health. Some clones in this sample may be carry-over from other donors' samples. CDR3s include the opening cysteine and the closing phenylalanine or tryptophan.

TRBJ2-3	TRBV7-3	CASSLTGERTDTQYF
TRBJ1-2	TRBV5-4	CASSLDSGNGYTF
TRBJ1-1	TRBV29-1	CSVNLGQGLGEAFF
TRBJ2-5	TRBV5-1	CASSLEASGQETQYF
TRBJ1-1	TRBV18	CASSPGKGTEAFF
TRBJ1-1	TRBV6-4	CASSDSVNTEAFF
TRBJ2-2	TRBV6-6	CASSAGANTGELFF
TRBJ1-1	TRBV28	CASRGGNTEAFF
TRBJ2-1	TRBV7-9	CASSSLTSGYNEQFF
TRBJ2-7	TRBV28	CASSTGTTVYEQYF
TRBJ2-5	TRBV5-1	CASSPGTSAHQETQYF
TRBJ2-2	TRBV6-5	CASSGQGWGAGELFF
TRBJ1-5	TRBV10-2	CASSGAAEGYQPQHF
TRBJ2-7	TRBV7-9	CASSPERKSYEQYF
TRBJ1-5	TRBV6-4	CASSVDSNQPQHF
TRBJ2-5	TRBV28	CASSRLLGASGETQYF
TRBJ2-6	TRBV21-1	CASSEEEARGANVLTF
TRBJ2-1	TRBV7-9	CASSLRRLAGGRDEQFF
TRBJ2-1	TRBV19	CASSPKGRQKYNEQFF
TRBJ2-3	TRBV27	CASSPGEQGADTQYF
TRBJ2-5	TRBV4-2	CASSQGTGAQETQYF
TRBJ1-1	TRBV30	CAWSRFGTVNTEAFF
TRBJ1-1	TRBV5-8	CASRGQLNTEAFF
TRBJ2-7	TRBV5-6	CASSLATSGRYEQYF
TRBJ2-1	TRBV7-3	CASSLRAVRTDEQFF
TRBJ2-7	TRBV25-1	CATSRQAAFYEQYF
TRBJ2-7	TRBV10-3	CAISETGTSGSYEQYF
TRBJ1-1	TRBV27	CASSSREGVSSAFF
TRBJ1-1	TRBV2	CASKGQQNTEAFF